This T cell receptor beta chain was retrieved from a study of cytomegalovirus exposure and HLA in healthy donors. On this clone itself: Its target is not known.

The PCR was carried out with 60 Vbeta primers and 13 Jbeta primers. Sequencing used immunoSEQ multiplex PCR; TCRdb keeps in-frame clones, though not all of them. The data show fewer than 150,000 clones, around 70% seen once. Whole-study findings and limits: In a later analysis, common viral pathogens appeared linked to several of the most significant clusters. In a later analysis, most CMV-associated TCR beta chains appeared HLA-restricted.

Germline CDR1 and CDR2: MDHEN and SYDVKM. V lost 3 bases and J lost 0, with 18 bases in between. The CDR3 loop spans 18 amino acids. This clonotype was obtained from a woman aged 25 to 39 in good health and CMV-seronegative. The chain carries TRBV28 and TRBJ1-5; D call uncertain. Sequences were obtained from PBMCs. Here the CDR3 reads CASSFLVSLSDSNQPQHF. CDR3 DNA sequence: TGTGCCAGCAGTTTTCTAGTATCCCTATCGGATAGCAATCAGCCCCAGCATTTT.